This T cell receptor beta chain was identified in a study of Ad26.COV2.S vaccination and SARS-CoV-2 variants. The sample's treatment: over 15 received Ad26.COV2.S at low or high dose, single or two shots; 5 received placebo; per-sample allocation not given. Day 63 after the first vaccine or placebo injection was the time point for sampling. Donor was an adult aged 18-55 years in Boston. Clones were read by immunoSEQ multiplex PCR, and TCRdb kept only the in-frame ones, dropping some. Among 300,000 to 350,000 clones listed, around 88% were seen once. This TCR was sampled from a person aged 18-60 years who received the Ad26.COV2.S COVID-19 vaccine or a placebo. The sequences come from peripheral blood, collected in a trial of Ad26.COV2.S vaccine versus placebo.

CDR3 DNA sequence: TGTGCCAGCTCACCACGGGGAGAGAGACAGGGATTCACCGGGGAGCTGTTTTTT. Translating it yields CASSPRGERQGFTGELFF. The chain joins TRBV18 to TRBJ2-2, with TRBD1 matching over 7 bases. V was clipped by 1 base and J by 4 bases; unmatched bases: 12. This CDR3 spans 18 amino acids. Germline V lookup: CDR1 KGHSH, CDR2 LQKENI.